The 22 T cell receptor beta chains listed next were all sequenced from one sample in a study of T-cell reconstitution after alpha-beta-depleted transplantation in children. Unique molecular identifiers were used to barcode this TCRbeta library. TCRdb fed the PCR reads into MiXCR, producing one record per CDR3 protein. The sample records about 300,000 distinct CDR3 sequences, 9.5% to 13% being singletons. The material sequenced was PBMCs, taken before TCRalphabeta/CD19-depleted stem cell transplant. These receptors were taken from a boy younger than two with acute myeloid leukemia, due to receive a stem cell transplant.

This clonotype came up a few times. This sequence joins TRBV15 and TRBJ2-1; the D gene is possibly TRBD2 (7 bases). Germline CDR1 LNHNV, CDR2 YYDKDF (reference sequence). The CDR3 contains 16 residues. The V end was cut by 1 base, the J end by 4 bases, with 14 bases between. As DNA, the CDR3 is TGTGCCACCAGCAGAGGAAGGGGGGGGGAGTACAATGAGCAGTTCTTC. This encodes CATSRGRGGEYNEQFF.

This clonotype showed up many times. The chain couples TRBV7-2 to TRBJ2-1; 11 bases line up with TRBD2. This CDR3 region has 15 residues. Trimming at V came to 3 bases and at J to 4 bases, leaving 2 bases not matched to a gene. CDR1 is SGHTA, CDR2 FQGNSA, per germline. The CDR3 DNA sequence: TGTGCCAGCAGCTTCGTAGCGGGGGGGTACAATGAGCAGTTCTTC. Protein sequence: CASSFVAGGYNEQFF.

This clonotype was seen ten or more times. The chain has TRBV27 and TRBJ1-1; D possibly corresponds to TRBD1 (5 bases). Per the germline V gene, CDR1 is MNHEY and CDR2 is SMNVEV (reference sequence). Trimming left V 5 bases short and J 2 bases short, with 12 bases between. The CDR3 sequence is 14 residues long. In DNA, the CDR3 is TGTGCCAGCAGTCCCTGGGGGGGAAACACTGAAGCTTTCTTT. Encoded protein: CASSPWGGNTEAFF.

This clonotype was counted a few times. The chain couples TRBV18 to TRBJ2-1, with D uncertain. CDR3 length: 16 residues. V was trimmed by 3 bases and J by 0 bases, leaving 12 bases between them. Looked up from germline, CDR1 is KGHSH and CDR2 is LQKENI. The CDR3 reads CASSPSGRSSYNEQFF. The CDR3 coding sequence is TGTGCCAGCTCACCCTCCGGACGGAGCTCCTACAATGAGCAGTTCTTC.

This clonotype was observed a few times. The chain couples TRBV7-9 to TRBJ2-3; D possibly corresponds to TRBD1 (5 bases). Germline CDR1 SEHNR, CDR2 FQNEAQ (reference sequence). CDR3 size: 16 residues. V lost 5 bases and J lost 2, with 17 bases in between. CDR3 nucleotide sequence: TGTGCCAGCAGCCAATACCAGGGTCTCATCACAGATACGCAGTATTTT. Encoded protein: CASSQYQGLITDTQYF.

This clonotype was picked up a small number of times. The chain links TRBV28 to TRBJ2-2; D gene ambiguous. The CDR3 is 15 amino acids. Germline V gives CDR1 MDHEN, CDR2 SYDVKM. The germline V and J ends were trimmed by 6 bases and 4 bases, with 15 bases remaining between them. Written as DNA, the CDR3 is TGTGCCAGCAGGTCCGATCGTACTATCACCGGGGAGCTGTTTTTT. Translation: CASRSDRTITGELFF.

This clonotype was detected many times. The rearrangement uses TRBV28 and TRBJ2-2, with D perhaps TRBD1 or TRBD2 (5 bases each). V dropped 6 bases and J dropped 0 bases, with 17 bases sitting between them. The CDR3 contains 17 residues. Germline CDR1 reads MDHEN; CDR2 reads SYDVKM. The CDR3 is CASSLDGLGPNTGELFF. In nucleotides, the CDR3 is TGTGCCAGCAGCTTGGATGGCCTGGGACCGAACACCGGGGAGCTGTTTTTT.

This clonotype turned up a few times. The chain employs TRBV25-1 and TRBJ2-1; 8 nucleotides agree with TRBD2. CDR1 MGHDK and CDR2 SYGVNS come from the germline V gene. This CDR3 region has 14 residues. Unmatched junction bases numbered 8, after V lost 6 bases and J lost 7 bases. The DNA of the CDR3 is TGTGCCAGCAGGTCCCGGGAGGGTCGGAATGAGCAGTTCTTC. Protein sequence: CASRSREGRNEQFF.

This clonotype was recorded many times. V gene TRBV12-3 or TRBV12-4 combines with J gene TRBJ2-1, with 10 bases that match TRBD1. The trim removed 6 bases at V and 2 bases at J, leaving 4 bases unmatched. The length of the CDR3 is 15 residues. CDR3 in amino acids: CASSRGQGAYNEQFF. The CDR3 nucleotides are TGTGCCAGCAGCCGTGGACAGGGGGCCTACAATGAGCAGTTCTTC.

This clonotype was counted at least ten times. The chain combines TRBV28 with TRBJ1-5; TRBD1 is a possible D gene (5 bases). There are 18 residues in the CDR3. V lost 2 bases to trimming and J lost 0 bases, with 17 bases between them. Germline values: CDR1 MDHEN, CDR2 SYDVKM. In DNA form, the CDR3 reads TGTGCCAGCAGTTTAAGGGACCCGGGAGGGCCTAGCAATCAGCCCCAGCATTTT. This translates into CASSLRDPGGPSNQPQHF.

The chain couples TRBV29-1 to TRBJ2-5; 12 bases agree with TRBD2. V shed 2 bases and J 5 bases; nucleotides not matched to a gene: 3. This CDR3 has 14 residues. Germline values: CDR1 SQVTM, CDR2 ANQGSEA. The CDR3 DNA reads as TGCAGCGTTGAACTAGCGGGAGGGCATGAGACCCAGTACTTC. Protein: CSVELAGGHETQYF.

V gene TRBV20-1 combines with J gene TRBJ2-7, with a weak D call TRBD2 (6 bases). This CDR3 contains 14 residues. V dropped 0 bases and J dropped 3 bases, with 12 bases sitting between them. The germline CDR1 and CDR2 sequences are DFQATT and SNEGSKA (reference sequence). The CDR3 loop is CSARDSAGGYEQYF. CDR3 in DNA: TGCAGTGCTAGAGATTCAGCGGGCGGCTACGAGCAGTACTTC.

This clonotype was observed at least ten times. The chain recombines TRBV29-1 with TRBJ2-7, with D tentatively TRBD2 (6 bases). This CDR3 spans 13 amino acids. Germline loops: CDR1 SQVTM, CDR2 ANQGSEA. V shed 2 bases and J shed 0 bases, with 8 bases lying between them. The CDR3 region is CSVERGDSYEQYF. CDR3 DNA: TGCAGCGTTGAACGCGGGGACTCCTACGAGCAGTACTTC.

The J gene is TRBJ2-7, the V gene TRBV23-1, with 8 bases identical to TRBD1. TRBV23-1 is an ORF for which the function is uncertain. The CDR3 spans 16 residues. V trimming: 0 bases; J trimming: 5 bases; junction bases outside the gene matches: 9. CDR3 DNA sequence: TGCGCCAGCAGTCAATCATCAGGACAGGGTATACACGAGCAGTACTTC. This encodes CASSQSSGQGIHEQYF.

This clonotype was counted many times. The rearrangement links TRBV7-3 to TRBJ2-1; D is possibly TRBD1 or TRBD2 (5 bases each). The CDR3 is 13 amino acids. Germline lookup yields CDR1 SGHTA and CDR2 FQGTGA. Trimming pared 3 bases from V and 6 bases from J, leaving 9 bases between. Here the CDR3 reads CASSLVGVNEQFF. As DNA, the CDR3 is TGTGCCAGCAGCTTGGTGGGGGTCAATGAGCAGTTCTTC.

At least ten counts were recorded for this clonotype. This sequence joins TRBV19 and TRBJ1-1; D gene unclear. V shed 3 bases and J shed 2 bases, with 16 bases lying between them. CDR1 is LNHDA and CDR2 is SQIVND in the germline V gene (reference sequence). The CDR3 sequence is 16 residues long. This CDR3 is CASSIPSTWFNTEAFF. Written as DNA, the CDR3 is TGTGCCAGTAGTATTCCCTCGACCTGGTTTAACACTGAAGCTTTCTTT.

In its sample, this clonotype was seen many times. The gene calls are TRBV9 and TRBJ2-7; no definite D call. This CDR3 has 11 amino acids. Germline V lookup: CDR1 SGDLS, CDR2 YYNGEE. Trimming shortened V by 1 base and J by 2 bases, and 1 base separated the two germline ends. Here the CDR3 reads CASSVPYEQYF. CDR3 nucleotide sequence: TGTGCCAGCAGCGTACCCTACGAGCAGTACTTC.

This clonotype was detected ten times or more. The chain recombines TRBV5-1 with TRBJ2-7, with D unresolved. V gave up 0 bases and J gave up 7 bases, with 11 bases separating them. CDR3 length: 13 amino acids. From germline, CDR1 is SGHRS and CDR2 YFSETQ. This CDR3 is CASSLARPREQYF. CDR3 bases: TGCGCCAGCAGCTTGGCCAGGCCAAGGGAGCAGTACTTC.

In its sample, this clonotype was seen many times. The genes are TRBV3-1 and TRBJ2-7; TRBD2 aligns across 7 bases. Germline CDR1 reads LGHDT; CDR2 reads YNNKEL (reference sequence). This CDR3 comprises 15 residues. J gave up 7 bases and V 0 bases, and 9 bases lay outside the gene matches. The chain's CDR3 is CASSQDLGRGREQYF. CDR3 nucleotides: TGTGCCAGCAGCCAAGATCTTGGGAGGGGTAGGGAGCAGTACTTC.

This clonotype was seen a single time. This may be a read error, as it is one base from a much larger clone. The rearrangement links TRBV9 to TRBJ2-1; D is unresolved. Germline V gives CDR1 SGDLS, CDR2 YYNGEE. This CDR3 is 12 amino acids long. The V and J ends lost 4 bases and 6 bases respectively, with 8 bases between them. The CDR3 is CASSRISNEQFF. DNA for the CDR3: TGTGCCAGCAGCCGGATCTCCAATGAGCAGTTCTTC.

The count of this clonotype is one. The V and J genes are TRBV9 and TRBJ2-1; D may be TRBD1 (5 bases). V lost 0 bases to trimming and J lost 3 bases, with 13 bases between them. The CDR3 consists of 16 residues. Looked up from germline, CDR1 is SGDLS and CDR2 is YYNGEE. The CDR3: CASSVAGYGLYNEQFF. CDR3 DNA: TGTGCCAGCAGCGTAGCAGGGTACGGTCTCTACAATGAGCAGTTCTTC.

This clonotype has more than one count but fewer than ten. The chain recombines TRBV5-1 with TRBJ2-3, with D perhaps TRBD2 (7 bases). The germline gives CDR1 SGHRS, CDR2 YFSETQ. The CDR3 runs to 15 residues. V lost 2 bases and J 2 bases, leaving 12 bases between the germline ends. The CDR3 loop is CASSFRRGATDTQYF. CDR3 bases: TGCGCCAGCAGCTTCCGACGGGGGGCCACAGATACGCAGTATTTT.